The 11 T cell receptor beta chains below all came from one sample that was sequenced in a study of T-cell memory formation after mild COVID-19. TCRdb reprocessed the 5' RACE reads with MiXCR, giving one entry per CDR3 protein. This table holds hundreds of thousands of distinct CDR3 sequences, roughly 15% found once. Material for sequencing was PBMCs or a T cell subset sorted from them (not recorded which). The source of these receptors is a man between 18 and 35 years old who had mild COVID-19 (a few samples of this study predate the infection). Cell type and time point are not known.

This clonotype has just a few counts. The chain recombines TRBV2 with TRBJ2-7; D is possibly TRBD2 (6 bases). The CDR3 has 14 residues. Looked up from germline, CDR1 is SNHLY and CDR2 is FYNNEI. Trimming stripped 5 bases from V and 5 bases from J, with 16 bases between. CDR3 DNA: TGTGCCAGCAGTCCCGGGACTTCTCCCAACGAGCAGTACTTC. Translating it yields CASSPGTSPNEQYF.

The chain uses TRBV6-6 and TRBJ2-5, with unresolved D. Trimming stripped 6 bases from V and 4 bases from J, with 15 bases between. This CDR3 region has 14 residues. CDR1 is MNHNY, CDR2 SVGAGI, per germline (reference sequence). The CDR3 DNA reads TGTGCCAGCAGAGACGTGTGGGGTTCAGAGACCCAGTACTTC. Translated: CASRDVWGSETQYF.

CDR3 sequence reads: CSVPFWAGPQETQYF. The CDR3 DNA sequence: TGCAGCGTTCCTTTCTGGGCGGGGCCACAAGAGACCCAGTACTTC. J is TRBJ2-5 and V is TRBV29-1; TRBD2 might be the D (6 bases). Trimming took 5 bases from V and 2 from J, leaving 18 bases between them. The length of the CDR3 is 15 residues. The V gene's germline CDR1 is SQVTM and CDR2 ANQGSEA. Looking up the rest from reference TRBV29-1 and TRBJ2-5 gives the full variable domain: SAVISQKPSRDICQRGTSLTIQCQVDSQVTMMFWYRQQPGQSLTLIATANQGSEATYESGFVIDKFPISRPNLTFSTLTVSNMSPEDSSIYLCSVPFWAGPQETQYFGPGTRLLVL.

This sequence joins TRBV5-1 and TRBJ2-2; no reliable D call. V was cut by 0 bases and J by 1 base, with 7 bases left in between. Germline V CDR1 and CDR2: SGHRS, YFSETQ. The CDR3 is 15 amino acids. The DNA for the CDR3 is TGCGCCAGCAGCTTGGTAGCAGGGAACACCGGGGAGCTGTTTTTT. It translates to CASSLVAGNTGELFF.

The chain has TRBV5-1 and TRBJ1-6, with TRBD1 matching 10 bases. CDR3 length: 16 amino acids. With V trimmed by 4 bases and J by 5 bases, 6 bases remained unmatched. From germline, CDR1 is SGHRS and CDR2 YFSETQ. The CDR3 sequence is CASSPDRGADNSPLHF. The CDR3 DNA reads as TGCGCCAGCAGCCCGGACAGGGGGGCGGATAATTCACCCCTCCACTTT.

The V and J genes are TRBV12-3 or TRBV12-4 and TRBJ2-2; D unresolved. The CDR3 has 13 amino acids. Trimming removed 7 bases from V and 0 bases from J, with 6 bases in between. The CDR3 reads CASKNTNTGELFF. The CDR3 coding sequence is TGTGCCAGCAAAAATACGAACACCGGGGAGCTGTTTTTT.

The CDR3 nucleotides read TGTGCCAGCAGGATACTAGCGGGGGGGCTGGCAGATACGCAGTATTTT. Protein: CASRILAGGLADTQYF. The J gene is TRBJ2-3, the V gene TRBV6-5, with 13 bases fitting TRBD2. V shed 6 bases, J shed 4 bases, and the junction held 7 bases outside the gene matches. From germline, CDR1 is MNHEY and CDR2 SVGAGI. The CDR3 is 16 residues long.

This clonotype was seen more than once but under ten times. The chain combines TRBV5-1 with TRBJ2-7; D is perhaps TRBD1 (6 bases). This CDR3 has 16 residues. V dropped 0 bases and J dropped 7 bases, with 20 bases sitting between them. Germline loops: CDR1 SGHRS, CDR2 YFSETQ. The CDR3 DNA follows: TGCGCCAGCAGCTTGGCGTCTGGGACACTGCTTTTGGAGCAGTACTTC. Amino acid sequence: CASSLASGTLLLEQYF.

The table lists this clonotype with a few counts. The rearrangement joins TRBV7-3 to TRBJ2-7; TRBD1 matches at 10 bases. V lost 4 bases and J lost 5; bases outside the gene matches: 5. Germline-derived CDR1 and CDR2 are SGHTA and FQGTGA. The CDR3 spans 14 residues. CDR3 coding DNA: TGTGCCAGCAGCTCCGGGACAGGGGTGCACGAGCAGTACTTC. The encoded protein is CASSSGTGVHEQYF.

This clonotype has just a few counts. The gene calls are TRBV7-3 and TRBJ1-2; 8 nucleotides align to TRBD1. Germline loops: CDR1 SGHTA, CDR2 FQGTGA. This CDR3 comprises 15 residues. Trimming took 5 bases from V and 2 from J; bases not matched to a gene: 7. The CDR3 loop is CASSPPGQENYGYTF. The CDR3 DNA is TGTGCCAGCAGCCCCCCGGGACAGGAAAACTATGGCTACACCTTC.

This rearrangement joins TRBV6-2 or TRBV6-3 to TRBJ2-1; TRBD2 agrees at 8 bases. Per the germline V gene, CDR1 is MNHEY and CDR2 is SVGEGT. J gave up 0 bases and V 8 bases, and 9 bases lay outside the gene matches. This CDR3 contains 16 residues. The CDR3 region has the DNA TGTGCCAGCGGTTTAGCGGGGCGAAGCTCCTACAATGAGCAGTTCTTC. Translating gives CASGLAGRSSYNEQFF.